This is a list of T cell receptor beta chains from one sample in a study of CXCR3-negative and CXCR3-positive naive CD8 T cells. TCRdb reprocessed the 5' RACE reads, with one entry per CDR3 protein and no DNA. Its table records about 130,000 distinct CDR3 sequences. Sequencing was carried out using naive CXCR3- CD8+ T cells from blood. Receptors originate from a human donor in good health. Some clones in this sample may be carry-over from other donors' samples. Both conserved end residues are part of each CDR3.

J gene,CDR3 length,V gene,CDR3 protein
TRBJ1-2,14,TRBV7-9,CASSTSGGVYGYTF
TRBJ2-3,14,TRBV11-1,CASSLITGSDTQYF
TRBJ2-3,12,TRBV14,CASSDDTDTQYF
TRBJ1-4,17,TRBV24-1,CATSDLIQTSTNEKLFF
TRBJ2-5,15,TRBV3-1,CASSAPTGGQETQYF
TRBJ2-1,16,TRBV6-2/TRBV6-3,CASSLPQDPPSNEQFF
TRBJ1-1,13,TRBV27,CASSLLASTEAFF
TRBJ2-3,13,TRBV20-1,CSAHPGGLSAQYF
TRBJ2-7,14,TRBV15,CATSPDLEIDEQYF
TRBJ2-3,15,TRBV28,CASSSPGLNTDTQYF
TRBJ2-7,18,TRBV4-1,CASSQDRLGQGIFSEQYF
TRBJ2-5,13,TRBV12-3/TRBV12-4,CASSFDMQETQYF
TRBJ2-3,13,TRBV29-1,CSVAGTSTDTQYF
TRBJ2-7,15,TRBV7-6,CASSLEGKETYEQYF
TRBJ2-1,17,TRBV5-4,CASSLAGGSPSYNEQFF
TRBJ1-5,13,TRBV12-3/TRBV12-4,CASSYGAGQPQHF
TRBJ1-3,15,TRBV7-9,CASSGQYLSGNTIYF
TRBJ1-1,16,TRBV4-1,CASSQAHAAVNTEAFF
TRBJ2-1,14,TRBV5-6,CASSPTTGGNEQFF
TRBJ2-3,12,TRBV7-9,CASSFQPDTQYF
TRBJ2-7,16,TRBV21-1,CASSDRDREPTYEQYF
TRBJ2-2,15,TRBV7-9,CASSRTDRVGGELFF
TRBJ2-1,15,TRBV13,CASSLYRGIYNEQFF
TRBJ2-7,12,TRBV29-1,CSASLQGHEQYF
TRBJ2-1,15,TRBV5-1,CASRKDRESYNEQFF
TRBJ2-3,17,TRBV3-1,CASSPEDGGGDTDTQYF
TRBJ1-1,13,TRBV19,CASSRTENTEAFF
TRBJ2-5,14,TRBV29-1,CSVEVGEGGETQYF
TRBJ2-7,16,TRBV4-1,CASSQVWDSRSYEQYF
TRBJ2-1,16,TRBV4-3,CASSQGLGLGDNEQFF
TRBJ2-2,15,TRBV9,CASSVWDGNTGELFF
TRBJ2-2,16,TRBV15,CATSRVGRPNTGELFF
TRBJ2-7,15,TRBV12-3/TRBV12-4,CASSRGGGSSYEQYF
TRBJ2-7,13,TRBV11-3,CASQAGSVHEQYF
TRBJ2-1,15,TRBV10-3,CAISEASGGLNEQFF
TRBJ2-4,14,TRBV9,CASSAGRDLNIQYF
TRBJ1-1,16,TRBV28,CASRPSLQVSNTEAFF
TRBJ1-5,17,TRBV21-1,CASSKAFGNYSNQPQHF
TRBJ2-7,14,TRBV29-1,CSVSGGTSVYEQYF
TRBJ2-1,15,TRBV12-3/TRBV12-4,CASRVGLDSYNEQFF
TRBJ2-1,13,TRBV29-1,CSPVLGTYNEQFF